This entry concerns a single T cell receptor (beta chain). No antigen is known for it. This CDR3 has 14 residues. V lost 1 base and J 5 bases, leaving 10 bases between the germline ends. Germline V gene lookup returns CDR1 MGHRA and CDR2 YSYEKL. This record comes from a study of CD8 T cell repertoires and HIV-1 epitope variants. On the study more broadly: T cells were stimulated with Twenty-five Gag and Nef peptides separately.

TCRdb's table, derived via immunoSEQ multiplex PCR, lists solely in-frame clones and lacks some. Here the sample spans a few thousand clones, roughly 76% being singletons. The chain employs TRBV4-1 and TRBJ2-3; D is perhaps TRBD1 (6 bases). Material for sequencing was cultured CD8+ T cells derived from PBMCs. The TCR was taken from a male donor with HIV. The CDR3 nucleotides read TGCGCCAGCAGCCAAGCTACAGGGTTAGATACGCAGTATTTT. Encoded protein: CASSQATGLDTQYF.